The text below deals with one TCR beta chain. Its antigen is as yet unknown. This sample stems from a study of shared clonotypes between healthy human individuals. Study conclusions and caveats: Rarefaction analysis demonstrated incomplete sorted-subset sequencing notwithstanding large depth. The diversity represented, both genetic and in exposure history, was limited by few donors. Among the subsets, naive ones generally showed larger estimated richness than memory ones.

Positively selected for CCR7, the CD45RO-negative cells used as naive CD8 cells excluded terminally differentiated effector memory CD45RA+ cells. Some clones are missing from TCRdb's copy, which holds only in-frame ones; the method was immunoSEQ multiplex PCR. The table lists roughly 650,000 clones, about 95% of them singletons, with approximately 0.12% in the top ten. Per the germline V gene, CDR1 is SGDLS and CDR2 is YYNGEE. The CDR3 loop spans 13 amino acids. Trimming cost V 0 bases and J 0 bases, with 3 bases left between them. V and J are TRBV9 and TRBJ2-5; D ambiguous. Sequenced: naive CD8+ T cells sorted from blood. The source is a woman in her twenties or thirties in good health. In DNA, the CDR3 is TGTGCCAGCAGCGTAGAGAACCAAGAGACCCAGTACTTC. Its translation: CASSVENQETQYF.